This T cell receptor beta chain is from a study of blood T cell repertoires in COVID-19. Overall study: Samples of COVID-19 (acute and convalescent) were obtained from the United States, Italy and Spain.

Per the authors' pipeline: Amplification of reference gene primers provided the estimated nucleated cell counts. Sequencing used immunoSEQ multiplex PCR; TCRdb keeps in-frame clones, though not all of them. D and trimming were read from the DNA, whereas the V and J calls and clone size are those reported in that table. The repertoire holds over 250,000 clones, with 75% to 90% as singletons. The germline V gene has CDR1 GTSNPN and CDR2 SVGIG (reference sequence). CDR3 length equals 15 residues. V lost 7 bases, J lost 5 bases, and 21 bases lay in between. The V and J genes are TRBV30 and TRBJ1-3; tentative D call: TRBD1 (5 bases). The source of this sequence is a woman between 65 and 79 years old with acute or convalescent COVID-19. The sample comprised peripheral blood. CDR3 residues: CALTSQGTGRNTIYF. The CDR3 DNA is TGTGCCTTGACTTCTCAGGGAACCGGGCGAAACACCATATATTTT.